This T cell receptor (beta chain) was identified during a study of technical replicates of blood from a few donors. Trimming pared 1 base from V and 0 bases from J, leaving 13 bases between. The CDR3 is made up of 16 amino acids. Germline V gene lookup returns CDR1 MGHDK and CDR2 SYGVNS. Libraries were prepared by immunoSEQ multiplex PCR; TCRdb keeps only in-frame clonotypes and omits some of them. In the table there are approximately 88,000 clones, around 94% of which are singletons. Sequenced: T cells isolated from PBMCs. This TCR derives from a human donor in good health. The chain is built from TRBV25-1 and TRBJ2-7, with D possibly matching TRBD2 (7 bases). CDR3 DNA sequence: TGTGCCAGCAGTGAATCGGGGGGCGCGGGCTCCTACGAGCAGTACTTC. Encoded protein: CASSESGGAGSYEQYF.